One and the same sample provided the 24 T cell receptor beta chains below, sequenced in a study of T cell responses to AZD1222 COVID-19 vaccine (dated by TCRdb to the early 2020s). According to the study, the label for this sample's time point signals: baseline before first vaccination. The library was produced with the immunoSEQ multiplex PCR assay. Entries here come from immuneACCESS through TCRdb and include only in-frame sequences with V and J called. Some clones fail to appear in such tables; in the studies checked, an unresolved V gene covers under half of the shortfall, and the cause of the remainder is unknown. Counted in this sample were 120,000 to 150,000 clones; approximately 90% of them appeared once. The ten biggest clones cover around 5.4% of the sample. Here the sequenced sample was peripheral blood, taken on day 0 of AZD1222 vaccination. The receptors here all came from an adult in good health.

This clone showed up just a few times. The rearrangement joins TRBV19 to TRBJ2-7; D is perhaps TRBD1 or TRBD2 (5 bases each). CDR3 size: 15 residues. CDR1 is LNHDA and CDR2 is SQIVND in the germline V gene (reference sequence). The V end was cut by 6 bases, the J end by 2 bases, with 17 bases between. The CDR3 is CASRAGTGRTYEQYF. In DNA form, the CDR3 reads TGTGCCAGTAGGGCCGGGACGGGTCGGACCTACGAGCAGTACTTC. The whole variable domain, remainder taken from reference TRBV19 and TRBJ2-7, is DGGITQSPKYLFRKEGQNVTLSCEQNLNHDAMYWYRQDPGQGLRLIYYSQIVNDFQKGDIAEGYSVSREKKESFPLTVTSAQKNPTAFYLCASRAGTGRTYEQYFGPGTRLTVT.

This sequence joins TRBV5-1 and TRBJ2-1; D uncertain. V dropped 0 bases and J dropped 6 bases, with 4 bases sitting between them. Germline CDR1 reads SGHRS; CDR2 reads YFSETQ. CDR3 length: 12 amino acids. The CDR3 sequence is CASSLVSNEQFF. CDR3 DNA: TGCGCCAGCAGCTTGGTAAGCAATGAGCAGTTCTTC.

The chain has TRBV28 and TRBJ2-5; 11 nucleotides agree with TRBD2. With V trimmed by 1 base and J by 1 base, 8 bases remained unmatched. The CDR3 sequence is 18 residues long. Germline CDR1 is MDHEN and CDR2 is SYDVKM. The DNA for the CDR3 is TGTGCCAGCAGTTTATACCCGCGTAGCGGGAGGGTCCAAGAGACCCAGTACTTC. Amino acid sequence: CASSLYPRSGRVQETQYF.

The CDR3 DNA is TGTGCCAGCAGCTTAGTCGTTTCTGCCGGGGAGCTGTTTTTT. This sequence encodes CASSLVVSAGELFF. This chain joins TRBV7-9 and TRBJ2-2; no clear D. Germline V gene sequence: CDR1 SEHNR, CDR2 FQNEAQ (reference sequence). With 1 base removed from V and 6 bases from J, the gap between germline ends came to 9 bases. This CDR3 has 14 residues.

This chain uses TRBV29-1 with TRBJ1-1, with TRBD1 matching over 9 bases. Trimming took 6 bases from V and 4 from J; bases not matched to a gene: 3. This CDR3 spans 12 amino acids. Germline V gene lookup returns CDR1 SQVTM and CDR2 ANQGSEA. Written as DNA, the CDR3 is TGCAGCGTAGGGACAGGGCGCACTGAAGCTTTCTTT. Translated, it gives CSVGTGRTEAFF.

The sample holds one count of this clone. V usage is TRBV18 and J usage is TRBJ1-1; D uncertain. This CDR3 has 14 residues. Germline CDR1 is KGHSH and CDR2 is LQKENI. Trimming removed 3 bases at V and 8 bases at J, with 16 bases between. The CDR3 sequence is CASSPPPGSSEAFF. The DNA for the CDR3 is TGTGCCAGCTCACCTCCCCCCGGATCCTCAGAAGCTTTCTTT. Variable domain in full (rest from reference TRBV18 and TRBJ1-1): NAGVMQNPRHLVRRRGQEARLRCSPMKGHSHVYWYRQLPEEGLKFMVYLQKENIIDESGMPKERFSAEFPKEGPSILRIQQVVRGDSAAYFCASSPPPGSSEAFFGQGTRLTVV.

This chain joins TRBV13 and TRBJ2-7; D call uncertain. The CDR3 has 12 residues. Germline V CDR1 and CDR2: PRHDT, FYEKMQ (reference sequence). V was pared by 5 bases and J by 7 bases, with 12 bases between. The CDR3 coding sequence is TGTGCCAGCAGCACGCCTCTAACAGAGCAGTACTTC. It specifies CASSTPLTEQYF.

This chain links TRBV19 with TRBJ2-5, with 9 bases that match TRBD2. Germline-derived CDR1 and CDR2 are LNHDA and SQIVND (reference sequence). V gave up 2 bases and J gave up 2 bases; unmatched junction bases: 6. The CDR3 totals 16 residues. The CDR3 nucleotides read TGTGCCAGTAGTATAAGTCGACTAGCGGAGCAAGAGACCCAGTACTTC. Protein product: CASSISRLAEQETQYF.

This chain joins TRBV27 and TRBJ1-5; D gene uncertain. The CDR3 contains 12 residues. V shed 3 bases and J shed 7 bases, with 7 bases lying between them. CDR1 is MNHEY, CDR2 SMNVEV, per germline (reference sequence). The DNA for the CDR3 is TGTGCCAGCAGTTTCGCCGGCCAGCCCCAGCATTTT. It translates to CASSFAGQPQHF.

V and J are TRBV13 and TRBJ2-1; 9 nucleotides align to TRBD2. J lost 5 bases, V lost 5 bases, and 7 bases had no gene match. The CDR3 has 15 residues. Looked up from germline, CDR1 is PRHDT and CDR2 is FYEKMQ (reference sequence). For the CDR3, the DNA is TGTGCCAGCAGCAGGGGACTAGCATTAGACAATGAGCAGTTCTTC. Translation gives CASSRGLALDNEQFF.

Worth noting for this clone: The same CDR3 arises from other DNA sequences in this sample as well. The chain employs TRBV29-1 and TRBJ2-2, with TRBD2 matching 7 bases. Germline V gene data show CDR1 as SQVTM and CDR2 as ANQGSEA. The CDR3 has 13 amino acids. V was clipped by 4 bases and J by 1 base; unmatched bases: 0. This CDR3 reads CSVGGGNTGELFF. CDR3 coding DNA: TGCAGCGTTGGCGGGGGGAACACCGGGGAGCTGTTTTTT.

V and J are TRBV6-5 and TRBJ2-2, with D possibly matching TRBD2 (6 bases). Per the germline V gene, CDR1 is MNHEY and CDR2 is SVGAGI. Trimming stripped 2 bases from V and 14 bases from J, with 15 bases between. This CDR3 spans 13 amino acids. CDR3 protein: CASSYASRGNLFF. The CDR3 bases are TGTGCCAGCAGTTACGCTAGTCGGGGGAATCTGTTTTTT.

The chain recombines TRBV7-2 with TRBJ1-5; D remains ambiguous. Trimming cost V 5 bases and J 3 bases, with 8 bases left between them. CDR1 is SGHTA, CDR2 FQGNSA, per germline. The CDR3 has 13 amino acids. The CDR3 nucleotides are TGTGCCAGCAGCACGGGAGTCAATCAGCCCCAGCATTTT. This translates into CASSTGVNQPQHF.

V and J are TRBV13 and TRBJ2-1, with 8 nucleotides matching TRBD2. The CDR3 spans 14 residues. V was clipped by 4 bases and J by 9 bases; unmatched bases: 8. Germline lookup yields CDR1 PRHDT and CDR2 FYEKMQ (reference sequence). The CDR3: CASSSGTSLGEQFF. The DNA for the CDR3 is TGTGCCAGCAGCTCCGGGACTAGTCTGGGTGAGCAGTTCTTC. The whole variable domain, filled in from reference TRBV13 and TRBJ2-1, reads AAGVIQSPRHLIKEKRETATLKCYPIPRHDTVYWYQQGPGQDPQFLISFYEKMQSDKGSIPDRFSAQQFSDYHSELNMSSLELGDSALYFCASSSGTSLGEQFFGPGTRLTVL.

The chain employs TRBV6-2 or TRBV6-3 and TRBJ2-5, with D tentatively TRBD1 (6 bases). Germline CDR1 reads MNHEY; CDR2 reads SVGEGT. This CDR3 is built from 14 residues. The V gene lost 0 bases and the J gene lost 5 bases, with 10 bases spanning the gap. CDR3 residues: CASSYSSDSETQYF. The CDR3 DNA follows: TGTGCCAGCAGTTACTCATCGGACAGTGAGACCCAGTACTTC.

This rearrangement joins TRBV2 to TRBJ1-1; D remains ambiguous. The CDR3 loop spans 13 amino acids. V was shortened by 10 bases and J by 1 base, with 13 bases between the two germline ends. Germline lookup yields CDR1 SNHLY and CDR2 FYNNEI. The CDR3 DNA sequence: TGTGCCACCGGCGCCCGGGGGAACACTGAAGCTTTCTTT. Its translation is CATGARGNTEAFF.

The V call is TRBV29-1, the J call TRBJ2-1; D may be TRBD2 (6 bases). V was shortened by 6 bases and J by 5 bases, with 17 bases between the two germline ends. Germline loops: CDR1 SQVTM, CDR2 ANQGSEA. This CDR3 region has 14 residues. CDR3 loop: CSVYGRLADNEQFF. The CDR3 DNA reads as TGCAGCGTCTATGGGAGGCTCGCCGACAATGAGCAGTTCTTC.

Here the CDR3 reads CASSLHQMNTEAFF. CDR3 in DNA: TGTGCCAGCAGTTTACATCAAATGAACACTGAAGCTTTCTTT. The chain recombines TRBV28 with TRBJ1-1; no definite D call. V lost 2 bases and J 0 bases, leaving 7 bases between the germline ends. CDR3 size: 14 residues. Germline V gene lookup returns CDR1 MDHEN and CDR2 SYDVKM.

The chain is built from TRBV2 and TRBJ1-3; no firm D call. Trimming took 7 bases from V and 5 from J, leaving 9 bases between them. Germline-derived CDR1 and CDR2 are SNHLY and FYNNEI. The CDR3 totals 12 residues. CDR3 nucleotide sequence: TGTGCCAGCATGCGAACCAGAAACACCATATATTTT. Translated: CASMRTRNTIYF.

The CDR3 DNA reads TGTGCCAGCAGTTCCAGCCGAGGGGAGAACACTGAAGCTTTCTTT. Protein sequence: CASSSSRGENTEAFF. The J gene is TRBJ1-1, the V gene TRBV28; D perhaps matches TRBD1 (5 bases). Germline CDR1 and CDR2: MDHEN and SYDVKM. The CDR3 runs 15 residues. V lost 4 bases, J lost 1 base, and 13 bases lay in between. The complete variable domain, with remaining parts taken from reference TRBV28 and TRBJ1-1, reads DVKVTQSSRYLVKRTGEKVFLECVQDMDHENMFWYRQDPGLGLRLIYFSYDVKMKEKGDIPEGYSVSREKKERFSLILESASTNQTSMYLCASSSSRGENTEAFFGQGTRLTVV.

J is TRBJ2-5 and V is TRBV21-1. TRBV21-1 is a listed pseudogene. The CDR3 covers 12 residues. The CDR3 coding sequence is TGTCCTAAACGGGCCCAGAGAGAGACCCAGTACTTC. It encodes CPKRAQRETQYF.

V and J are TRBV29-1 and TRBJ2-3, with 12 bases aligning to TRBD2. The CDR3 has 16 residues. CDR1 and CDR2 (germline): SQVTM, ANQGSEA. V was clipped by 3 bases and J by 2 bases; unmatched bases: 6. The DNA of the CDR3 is TGCAGCGTTGATAAACTAGCGGGAGGAATCACAGATACGCAGTATTTT. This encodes CSVDKLAGGITDTQYF.

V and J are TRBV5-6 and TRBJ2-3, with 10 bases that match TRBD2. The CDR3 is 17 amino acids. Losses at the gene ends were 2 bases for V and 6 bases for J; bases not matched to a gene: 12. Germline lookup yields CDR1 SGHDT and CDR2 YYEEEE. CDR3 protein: CASSFAPGLAFEDTQYF. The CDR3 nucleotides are TGTGCCAGCAGCTTCGCCCCGGGACTAGCGTTCGAGGATACGCAGTATTTT.

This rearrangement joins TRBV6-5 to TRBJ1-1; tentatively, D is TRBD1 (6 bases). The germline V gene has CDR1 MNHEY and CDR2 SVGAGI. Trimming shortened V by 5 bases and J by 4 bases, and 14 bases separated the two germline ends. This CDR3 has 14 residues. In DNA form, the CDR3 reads TGTGCCAGCAGTCCCTACGCAGGGGCCACTGAAGCTTTCTTT. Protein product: CASSPYAGATEAFF.